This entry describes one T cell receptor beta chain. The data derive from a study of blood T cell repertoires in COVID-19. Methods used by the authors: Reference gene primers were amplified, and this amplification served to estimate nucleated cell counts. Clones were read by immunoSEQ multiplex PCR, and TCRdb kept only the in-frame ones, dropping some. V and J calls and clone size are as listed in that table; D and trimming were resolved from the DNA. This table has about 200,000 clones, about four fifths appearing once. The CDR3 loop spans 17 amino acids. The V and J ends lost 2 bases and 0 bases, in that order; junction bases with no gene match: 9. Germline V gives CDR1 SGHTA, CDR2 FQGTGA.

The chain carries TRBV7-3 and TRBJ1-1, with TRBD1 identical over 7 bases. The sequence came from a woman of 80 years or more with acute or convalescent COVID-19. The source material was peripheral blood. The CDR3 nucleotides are TGTGCCAGCAGCTTAGCGCAGGGGGAATTTCTGAACACTGAAGCTTTCTTT. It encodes CASSLAQGEFLNTEAFF. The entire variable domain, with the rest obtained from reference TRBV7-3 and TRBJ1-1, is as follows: GAGVSQTPSNKVTEKGKYVELRCDPISGHTALYWYRQSLGQGPEFLIYFQGTGAADDSGLPNDRFFAVRPEGSVSTLKIQRTERGDSAVYLCASSLAQGEFLNTEAFFGQGTRLTVV.